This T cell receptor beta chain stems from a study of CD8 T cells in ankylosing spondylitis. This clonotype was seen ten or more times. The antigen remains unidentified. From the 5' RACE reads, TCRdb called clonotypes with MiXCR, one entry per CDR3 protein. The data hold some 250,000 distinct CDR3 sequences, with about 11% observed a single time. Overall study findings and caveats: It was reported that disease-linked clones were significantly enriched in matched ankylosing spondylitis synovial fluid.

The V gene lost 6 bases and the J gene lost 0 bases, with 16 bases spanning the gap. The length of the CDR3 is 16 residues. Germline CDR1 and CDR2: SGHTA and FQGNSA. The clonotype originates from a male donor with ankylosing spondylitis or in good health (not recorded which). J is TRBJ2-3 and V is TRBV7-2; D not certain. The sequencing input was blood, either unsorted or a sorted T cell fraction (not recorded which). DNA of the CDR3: TGTGCCAGCAGTTTCAATCGCCCCCTGAGCACAGATACGCAGTATTTT. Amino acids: CASSFNRPLSTDTQYF.